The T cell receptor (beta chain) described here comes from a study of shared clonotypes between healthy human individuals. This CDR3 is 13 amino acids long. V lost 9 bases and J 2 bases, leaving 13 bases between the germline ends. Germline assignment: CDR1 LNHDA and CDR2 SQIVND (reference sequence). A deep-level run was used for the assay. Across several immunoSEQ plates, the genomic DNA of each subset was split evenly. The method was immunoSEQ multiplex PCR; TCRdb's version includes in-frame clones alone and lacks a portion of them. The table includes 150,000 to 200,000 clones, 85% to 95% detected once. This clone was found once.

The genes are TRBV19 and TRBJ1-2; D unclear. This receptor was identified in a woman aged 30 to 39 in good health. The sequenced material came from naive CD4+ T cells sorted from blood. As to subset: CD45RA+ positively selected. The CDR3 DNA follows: TGTGCCAGCCGTGGGCGAGTGAACTATGGCTACACCTTC. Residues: CASRGRVNYGYTF. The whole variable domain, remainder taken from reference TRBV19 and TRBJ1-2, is DGGITQSPKYLFRKEGQNVTLSCEQNLNHDAMYWYRQDPGQGLRLIYYSQIVNDFQKGDIAEGYSVSREKKESFPLTVTSAQKNPTAFYLCASRGRVNYGYTFGSGTRLTVV.